This T cell receptor (beta chain) was observed in a study of neurological immune-mediated disorders. Broader study findings: The repertoires of 18 of 34 multiple sclerosis patients were placed by phylogenetic grouping in a single related-CDR3 cluster, which may be a signature.

The table lists this clonotype with many counts. What it binds is not known. Synthesis of cDNA was accomplished via 5'RACE employing 10-nucleotide random UMIs. TCRdb passed the 5' RACE reads through MiXCR, listing each CDR3 protein once. The table includes fewer than 60,000 distinct CDR3 sequences, around 3.5% detected once. The germline V and J ends were trimmed by 0 bases and 0 bases, with 10 bases remaining between them. Germline loops: CDR1 SGHRS, CDR2 YFSETQ. The CDR3 runs to 16 residues. The sample was PBMCs. This clonotype was obtained from a man in his fifties or sixties with multiple sclerosis. The chain is built from TRBV5-1 and TRBJ2-1; D possibly corresponds to TRBD2 (6 bases). For the CDR3, the DNA is TGCGCCAGCAGCTTGGTTTCCGGGAGCTCCTACAATGAGCAGTTCTTC. It is translated as CASSLVSGSSYNEQFF.